This TCR beta chain was identified in a study of cytomegalovirus exposure and HLA in healthy donors. Overall study results and limits: A few chains linked to CMV were shown in vitro to be specific for CMV antigens. The study found most TCR sequences rare, yet found some public TCRs in many donors.

Remarks on this clone: Antigen specificity is unknown.

The assay was immunoSEQ multiplex PCR, and TCRdb's table has in-frame clones only and misses some. The repertoire includes a few hundred thousand clones, 80% to 90% of them detected once, and roughly 0.75% sits in the top ten. Germline CDR1 reads SGHVS; CDR2 reads FQNEAQ. V gave up 5 bases and J gave up 2 bases, with 13 bases separating them. CDR3 size: 14 residues. This TCR was recovered from a young woman in good health and CMV-seronegative. Material for sequencing was PBMCs. The chain couples TRBV7-8 to TRBJ2-7; maybe TRBD2 (6 bases). The CDR3 bases are TGTGCCAGCAGCGCTGGACTACTTACCTACGAGCAGTACTTC. Translated, it gives CASSAGLLTYEQYF. Combining the CDR3 with reference TRBV7-8 and TRBJ2-7 gives the whole variable domain GAGVSQSPRYKVAKRGQDVALRCDPISGHVSLFWYQQALGQGPEFLTYFQNEAQLDKSGLPSDRFFAERPEGSVSTLKIQRTQQEDSAVYLCASSAGLLTYEQYFGPGTRLTVT.